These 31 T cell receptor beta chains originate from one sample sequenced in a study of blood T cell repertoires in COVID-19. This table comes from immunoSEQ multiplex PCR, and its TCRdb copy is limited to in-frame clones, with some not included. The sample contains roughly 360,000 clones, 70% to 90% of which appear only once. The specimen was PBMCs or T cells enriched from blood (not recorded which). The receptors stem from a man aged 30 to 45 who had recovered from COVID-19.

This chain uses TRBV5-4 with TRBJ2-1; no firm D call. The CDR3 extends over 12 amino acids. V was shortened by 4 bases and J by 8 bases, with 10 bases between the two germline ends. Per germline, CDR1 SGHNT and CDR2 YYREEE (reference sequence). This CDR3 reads CASSPQGDEQFF. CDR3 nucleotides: TGTGCCAGCAGCCCTCAAGGAGATGAGCAGTTCTTC.

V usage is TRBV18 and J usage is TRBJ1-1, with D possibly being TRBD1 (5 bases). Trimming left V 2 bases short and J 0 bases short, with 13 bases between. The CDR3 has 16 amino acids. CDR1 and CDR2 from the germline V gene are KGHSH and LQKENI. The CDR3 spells CASSPVPGLLNTEAFF. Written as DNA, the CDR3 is TGTGCCAGCTCACCAGTTCCAGGGCTCCTGAACACTGAAGCTTTCTTT.

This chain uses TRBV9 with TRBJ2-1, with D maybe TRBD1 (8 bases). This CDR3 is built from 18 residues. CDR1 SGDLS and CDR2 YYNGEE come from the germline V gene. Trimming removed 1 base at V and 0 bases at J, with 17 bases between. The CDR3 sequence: CASSVRAQGGHSYNEQFF. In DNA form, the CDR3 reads TGTGCCAGCAGCGTAAGGGCACAGGGGGGGCACTCCTACAATGAGCAGTTCTTC.

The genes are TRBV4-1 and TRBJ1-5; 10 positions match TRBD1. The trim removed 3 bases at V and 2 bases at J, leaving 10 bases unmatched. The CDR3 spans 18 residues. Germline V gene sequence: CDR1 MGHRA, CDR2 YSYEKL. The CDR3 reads CASSQAGTGEGGNQPQHF. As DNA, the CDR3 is TGCGCCAGCAGCCAGGCCGGGACAGGGGAAGGGGGCAATCAGCCCCAGCATTTT.

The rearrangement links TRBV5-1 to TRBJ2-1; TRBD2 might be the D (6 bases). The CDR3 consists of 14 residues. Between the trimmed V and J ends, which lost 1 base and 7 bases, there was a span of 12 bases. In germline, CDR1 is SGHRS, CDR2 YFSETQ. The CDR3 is CASSLPDGGNEQFF. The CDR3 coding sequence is TGCGCCAGCAGCTTGCCTGACGGAGGGAATGAGCAGTTCTTC.

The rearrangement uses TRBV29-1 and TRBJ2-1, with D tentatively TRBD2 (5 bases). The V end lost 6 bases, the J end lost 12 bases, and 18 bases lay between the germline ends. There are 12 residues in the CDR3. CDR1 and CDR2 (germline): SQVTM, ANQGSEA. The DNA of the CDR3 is TGCAGCGTCCCTTCGTTCGACGGAGGGCAGTTCTTC. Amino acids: CSVPSFDGGQFF.

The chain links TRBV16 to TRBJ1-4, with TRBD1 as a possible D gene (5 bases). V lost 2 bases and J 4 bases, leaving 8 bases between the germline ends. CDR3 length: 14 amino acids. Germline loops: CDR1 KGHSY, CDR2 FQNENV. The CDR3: CASSQRQFNEKLFF. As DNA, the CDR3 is TGTGCCAGCAGCCAAAGACAGTTTAATGAAAAACTGTTTTTT.

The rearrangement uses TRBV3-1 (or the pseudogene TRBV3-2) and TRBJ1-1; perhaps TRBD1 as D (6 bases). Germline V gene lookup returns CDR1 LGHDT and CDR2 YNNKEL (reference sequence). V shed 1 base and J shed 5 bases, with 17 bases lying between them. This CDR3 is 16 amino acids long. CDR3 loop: CASSQATTGMGTEAFF. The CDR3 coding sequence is TGTGCCAGCAGCCAAGCTACTACAGGGATGGGTACTGAAGCTTTCTTT.

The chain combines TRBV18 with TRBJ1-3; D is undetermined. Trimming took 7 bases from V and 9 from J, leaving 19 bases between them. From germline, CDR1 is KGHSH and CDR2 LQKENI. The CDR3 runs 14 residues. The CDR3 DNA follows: TGTGCCAGCTTCCCGCGGGAAAGATTGAGCACCATATATTTT. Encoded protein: CASFPRERLSTIYF.

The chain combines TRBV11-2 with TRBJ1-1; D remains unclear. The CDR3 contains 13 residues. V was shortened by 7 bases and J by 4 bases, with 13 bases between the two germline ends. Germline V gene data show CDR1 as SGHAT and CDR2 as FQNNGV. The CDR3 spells CASTIWYGTEAFF. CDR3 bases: TGTGCCAGCACCATTTGGTACGGCACTGAAGCTTTCTTT.

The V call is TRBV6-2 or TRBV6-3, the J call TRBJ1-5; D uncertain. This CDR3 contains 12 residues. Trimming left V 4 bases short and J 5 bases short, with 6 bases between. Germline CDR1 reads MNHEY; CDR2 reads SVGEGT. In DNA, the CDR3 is TGTGCCAGCAGTTTCGAGGATCAGCCCCAGCATTTT. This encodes CASSFEDQPQHF.

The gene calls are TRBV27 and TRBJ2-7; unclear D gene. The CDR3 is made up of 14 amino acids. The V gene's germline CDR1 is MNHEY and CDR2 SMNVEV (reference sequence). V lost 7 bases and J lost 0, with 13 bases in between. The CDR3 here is CASTPEPSSYEQYF. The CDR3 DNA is TGTGCCAGCACCCCGGAGCCTAGCTCCTACGAGCAGTACTTC.

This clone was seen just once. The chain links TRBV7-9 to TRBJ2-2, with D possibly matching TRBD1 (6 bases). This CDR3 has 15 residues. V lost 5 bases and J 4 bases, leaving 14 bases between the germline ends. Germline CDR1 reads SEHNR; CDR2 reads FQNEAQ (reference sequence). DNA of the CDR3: TGTGCCAGCAGCCATCGACAGGCCGTCACCGGGGAGCTGTTTTTT. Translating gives CASSHRQAVTGELFF.

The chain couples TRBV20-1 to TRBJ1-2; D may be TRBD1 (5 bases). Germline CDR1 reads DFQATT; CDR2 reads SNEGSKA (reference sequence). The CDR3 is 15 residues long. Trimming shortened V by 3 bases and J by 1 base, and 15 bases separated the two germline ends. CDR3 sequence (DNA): TGCAGTGCTAGTGGGGCAAGTCCTCTTAACTATGGCTACACCTTC. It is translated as CSASGASPLNYGYTF.

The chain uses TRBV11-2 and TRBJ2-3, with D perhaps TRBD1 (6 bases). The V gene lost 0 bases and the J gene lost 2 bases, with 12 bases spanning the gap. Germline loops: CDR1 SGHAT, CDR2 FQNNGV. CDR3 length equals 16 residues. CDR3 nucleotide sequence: TGTGCCAGCAGCTTAGATCGCAGGGGCCCCACAGATACGCAGTATTTT. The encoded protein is CASSLDRRGPTDTQYF.

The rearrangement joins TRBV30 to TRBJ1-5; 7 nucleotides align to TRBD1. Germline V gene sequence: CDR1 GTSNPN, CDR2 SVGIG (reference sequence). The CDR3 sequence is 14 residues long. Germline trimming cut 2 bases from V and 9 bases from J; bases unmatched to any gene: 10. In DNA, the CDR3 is TGTGCCTGGAGTTTGCGGACAGGCGAGACGCCCCAGCATTTT. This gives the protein CAWSLRTGETPQHF.

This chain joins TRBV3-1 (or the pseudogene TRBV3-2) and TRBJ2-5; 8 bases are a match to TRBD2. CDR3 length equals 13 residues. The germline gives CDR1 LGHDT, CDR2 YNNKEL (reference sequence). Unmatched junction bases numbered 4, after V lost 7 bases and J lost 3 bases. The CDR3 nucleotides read TGTGCCAGCAATCTTAGCGGGAAAGAGACCCAGTACTTC. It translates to CASNLSGKETQYF.

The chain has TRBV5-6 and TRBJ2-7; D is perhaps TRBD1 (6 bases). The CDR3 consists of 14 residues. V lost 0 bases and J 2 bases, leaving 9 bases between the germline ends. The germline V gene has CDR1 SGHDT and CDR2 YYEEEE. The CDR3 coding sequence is TGTGCCAGCAGCTTGGGCCACAGGGCCTACGAGCAGTACTTC. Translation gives CASSLGHRAYEQYF.

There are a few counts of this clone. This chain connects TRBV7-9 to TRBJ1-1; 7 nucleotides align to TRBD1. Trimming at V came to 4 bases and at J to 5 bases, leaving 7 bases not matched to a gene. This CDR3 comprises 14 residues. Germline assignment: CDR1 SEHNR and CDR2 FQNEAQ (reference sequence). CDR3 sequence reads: CASSSLFRGTEAFF. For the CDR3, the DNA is TGTGCCAGCAGCTCACTTTTCAGGGGGACTGAAGCTTTCTTT.

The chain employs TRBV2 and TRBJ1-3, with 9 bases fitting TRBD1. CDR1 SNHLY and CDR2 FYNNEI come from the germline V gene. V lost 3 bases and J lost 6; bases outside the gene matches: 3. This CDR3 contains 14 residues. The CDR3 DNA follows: TGTGCCAGCAGTGAGCGGACAGGGGAAAACACCATATATTTT. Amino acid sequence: CASSERTGENTIYF.

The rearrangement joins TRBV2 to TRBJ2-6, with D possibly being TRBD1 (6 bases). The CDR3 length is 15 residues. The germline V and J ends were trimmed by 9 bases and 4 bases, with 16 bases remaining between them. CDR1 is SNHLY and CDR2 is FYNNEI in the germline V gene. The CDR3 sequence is CASKTGTSGANVLTF. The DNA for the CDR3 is TGTGCCAGTAAAACAGGGACCTCCGGGGCCAACGTCCTGACTTTC.

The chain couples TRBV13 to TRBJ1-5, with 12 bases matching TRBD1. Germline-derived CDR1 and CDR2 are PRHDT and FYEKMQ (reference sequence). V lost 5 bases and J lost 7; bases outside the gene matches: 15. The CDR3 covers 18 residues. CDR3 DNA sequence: TGTGCCAGCAGCAAACGATCCGGGACAGGGGGCGTATCCCAGCCCCAGCATTTT. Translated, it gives CASSKRSGTGGVSQPQHF.

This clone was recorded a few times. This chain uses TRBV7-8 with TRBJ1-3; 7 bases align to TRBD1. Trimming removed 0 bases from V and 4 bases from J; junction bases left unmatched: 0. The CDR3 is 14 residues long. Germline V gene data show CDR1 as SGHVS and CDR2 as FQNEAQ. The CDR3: CASSLATGGNTIYF. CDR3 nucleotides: TGTGCCAGCAGCTTAGCGACAGGGGGAAACACCATATATTTT.

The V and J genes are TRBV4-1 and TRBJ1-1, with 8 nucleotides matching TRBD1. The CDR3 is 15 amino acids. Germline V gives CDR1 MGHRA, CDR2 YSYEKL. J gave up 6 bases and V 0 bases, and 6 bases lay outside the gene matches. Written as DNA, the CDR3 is TGCGCCAGCAGCCAAGAGGGGCAGGGGGCGTCTGAAGCTTTCTTT. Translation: CASSQEGQGASEAFF.

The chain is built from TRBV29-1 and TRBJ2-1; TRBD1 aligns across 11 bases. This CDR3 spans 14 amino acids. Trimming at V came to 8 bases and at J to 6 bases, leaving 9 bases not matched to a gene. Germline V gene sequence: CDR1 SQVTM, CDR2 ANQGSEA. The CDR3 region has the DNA TGCAGCTCCGACAGGACAGGGGGCCGCAATGAGCAGTTCTTC. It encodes CSSDRTGGRNEQFF.

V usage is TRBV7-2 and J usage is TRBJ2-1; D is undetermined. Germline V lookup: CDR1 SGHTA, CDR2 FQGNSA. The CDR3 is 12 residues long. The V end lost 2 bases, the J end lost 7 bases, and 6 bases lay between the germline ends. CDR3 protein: CASSLSRNEQFF. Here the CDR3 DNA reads TGTGCCAGCAGCTTAAGCCGGAATGAGCAGTTCTTC.

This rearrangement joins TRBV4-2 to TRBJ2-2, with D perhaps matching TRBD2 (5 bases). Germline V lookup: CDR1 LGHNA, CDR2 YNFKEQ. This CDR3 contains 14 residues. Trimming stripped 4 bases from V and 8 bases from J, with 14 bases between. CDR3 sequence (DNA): TGTGCCAGCAGCCTACCCCCCCCGGGAGGGGAGCTGTTTTTT. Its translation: CASSLPPPGGELFF.

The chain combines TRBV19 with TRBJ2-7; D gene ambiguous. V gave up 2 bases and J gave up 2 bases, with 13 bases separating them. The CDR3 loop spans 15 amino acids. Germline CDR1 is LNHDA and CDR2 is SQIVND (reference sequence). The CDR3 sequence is CASSIIREETYEQYF. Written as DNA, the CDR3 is TGTGCCAGTAGTATAATTAGAGAGGAGACCTACGAGCAGTACTTC.

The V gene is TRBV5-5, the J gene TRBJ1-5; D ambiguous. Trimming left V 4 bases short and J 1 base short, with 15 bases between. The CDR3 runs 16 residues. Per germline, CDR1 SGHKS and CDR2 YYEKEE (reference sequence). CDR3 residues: CASSPRVVGSNQPQHF. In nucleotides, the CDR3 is TGTGCCAGCAGCCCGCGGGTAGTAGGGAGCAATCAGCCCCAGCATTTT. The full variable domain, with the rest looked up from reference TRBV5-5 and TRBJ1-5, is DAGVTQSPTHLIKTRGQQVTLRCSPISGHKSVSWYQQVLGQGPQFIFQYYEKEERGRGNFPDRFSARQFPNYSSELNVNALLLGDSALYLCASSPRVVGSNQPQHFGDGTRLSIL.

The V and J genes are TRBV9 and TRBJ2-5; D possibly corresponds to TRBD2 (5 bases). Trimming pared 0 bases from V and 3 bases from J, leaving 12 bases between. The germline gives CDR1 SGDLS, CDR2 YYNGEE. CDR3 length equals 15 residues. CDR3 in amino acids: CASSVATTGKETQYF. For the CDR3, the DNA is TGTGCCAGCAGCGTAGCTACGACGGGGAAAGAGACCCAGTACTTC.

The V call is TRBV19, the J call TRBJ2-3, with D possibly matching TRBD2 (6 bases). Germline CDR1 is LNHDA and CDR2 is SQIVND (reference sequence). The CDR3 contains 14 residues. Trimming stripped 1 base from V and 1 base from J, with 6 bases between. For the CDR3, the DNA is TGTGCCAGTAGTATAGCGGGAGGCACAGATACGCAGTATTTT. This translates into CASSIAGGTDTQYF.